This T cell receptor (beta chain) emerged from a study of cytomegalovirus exposure and HLA in healthy donors. The germline V gene has CDR1 MDHEN and CDR2 SYDVKM. V lost 2 bases to trimming and J lost 5 bases, with 10 bases between them. This CDR3 region has 13 residues. The PCR contained 60 Vbeta and 13 Jbeta primers. Profiling relied on immunoSEQ multiplex PCR, and the TCRdb table lists in-frame clones only, not all of them. The sample has about 89,000 clones, more than 60% seen once. Sequencing used PBMCs. The clonotype comes from a man younger than 45 in good health and CMV-seronegative. J is TRBJ2-7 and V is TRBV28; D is possibly TRBD2 (6 bases). The CDR3 here is CASSLRGKHEQYF. The DNA of the CDR3 is TGTGCCAGCAGTTTACGCGGGAAACACGAGCAGTACTTC.